These T cell receptor beta chains were read from a single sample in a study of blood T cells in healthy people across ages. TCRdb re-called the 5' RACE reads through MiXCR, storing one row per CDR3 protein. The table shows 1.5 million to 2 million distinct CDR3 sequences, with around 36% occurring only once. Sequences were obtained from blood. These receptor sequences come from a woman in her twenties or thirties in good health. Both conserved end residues are part of each CDR3. The order of the fields is D gene, V gene, J gene, clone size, CDR3 protein, CDR3 DNA. A D gene is named only where the DNA matches it firmly. Clone size is shown for a subset of rows, as once, few, many or a class of expanded clone.

>TRBD1|TRBV5-1|TRBJ1-4|few
CASSNSGTVNEKLFF
TGCGCCAGCAGCAACTCCGGGACAGTCAATGAAAAACTGTTTTTT
>-|TRBV27|TRBJ2-7|-
CASSLLVGFYDEQYF
TGTGCCAGCAGTTTATTAGTAGGGTTCTACGACGAGCAGTACTTC
>TRBD2|TRBV4-1|TRBJ2-1|many
CASSQEPSAGVNNEQFF
TGCGCCAGCAGCCAAGAACCCTCGGCGGGGGTAAACAATGAGCAGTTCTTC
>TRBD1|TRBV20-1|TRBJ2-7|few
CSAIQGTHEQYF
TGCAGTGCTATACAGGGGACCCACGAGCAGTACTTC
>-|TRBV9|TRBJ2-7|few
CASSVDYSGYEQYF
TGTGCCAGCAGCGTAGATTATAGCGGATACGAGCAGTACTTC
>TRBD1|TRBV2|TRBJ2-7|-
CVSKGTGSYEQYF
TGTGTCAGCAAGGGGACAGGAAGCTACGAGCAGTACTTC
>-|TRBV11-2|TRBJ2-5|-
CASSLFRYETQYF
TGTGCCAGCAGCCTTTTCCGGTATGAGACCCAGTACTTC
>TRBD2|TRBV7-9|TRBJ2-1|-
CASSDLLAGEGNEQFF
TGTGCCAGCAGCGATTTACTAGCGGGAGAGGGAAATGAGCAGTTCTTC
>TRBD1|TRBV29-1|TRBJ1-1|few
CSALEGGANTEAFF
TGCAGCGCCCTGGAAGGGGGCGCGAACACTGAAGCTTTCTTT
>-|TRBV28|TRBJ2-1|-
CASSSVLGQYNEQFF
TGTGCCAGCAGCTCCGTCCTAGGACAGTACAATGAGCAGTTCTTC
>TRBD1|TRBV2|TRBJ1-2|few
CASRGDREYYGYTF
TGTGCCAGCAGAGGGGACAGAGAATACTATGGCTACACCTTC
>-|TRBV6-1|TRBJ1-1|-
CASSEWDAKNTEAFF
TGTGCCAGCAGTGAATGGGATGCCAAGAACACTGAAGCTTTCTTT
>-|TRBV5-1|TRBJ2-7|-
CTSTSLRGGVDEQYF
TGCACCAGCACTTCATTAAGGGGCGGGGTGGACGAGCAGTACTTC
>-|TRBV5-1|TRBJ2-7|-
CASSSDGFSSYEQYF
TGCGCCAGCAGCTCGGACGGGTTTAGCTCCTACGAGCAGTACTTC
>TRBD2|TRBV6-6|TRBJ2-1|-
CASSYSSGDYNEQFF
TGTGCCAGCAGTTACTCTAGCGGGGACTACAATGAGCAGTTCTTC
>-|TRBV10-3|TRBJ1-5|-
CAISAGGNSNQPQHF
TGTGCCATCAGTGCTGGGGGGAATAGCAATCAGCCCCAGCATTTT
>-|TRBV7-2|TRBJ1-2|-
CASSFDGFIYGCTF
TGTGCCAGCAGCTTTGACGGCTTTATCTATGGCTGCACCTTC
>-|TRBV12-3/TRBV12-4|TRBJ1-1|-
CASRAPGFGNTEAFF
TGTGCCAGCCGCGCGCCAGGTTTTGGGAACACTGAAGCTTTCTTT
>-|TRBV4-1|TRBJ2-7|few
CASSQGRGRTGDYEQYF
TGCGCCAGCAGCCAAGGACGGGGGCGGACGGGGGACTACGAGCAGTACTTC
>TRBD2|TRBV9|TRBJ2-5|many
CASSASGGFQETQYF
TGTGCCAGCAGCGCTAGCGGGGGGTTTCAAGAGACCCAGTACTTC
>TRBD1|TRBV7-8|TRBJ2-7|few
CASSPDRARPNEQYF
TGTGCCAGCAGCCCCGACAGGGCTAGACCCAACGAGCAGTACTTC
>-|TRBV4-1|TRBJ2-7|-
CASSGGQYEQYF
TGCGCCAGCAGCGGAGGACAGTACGAGCAGTACTTC
>TRBD2|TRBV9|TRBJ2-1|few
CASSVGGLGYNEQFF
TGTGCCAGCAGCGTAGGGGGACTAGGCTACAATGAGCAGTTCTTC
>TRBD1|TRBV10-3|TRBJ2-3|-
CTIQGQGTDTQYF
TGTACCATCCAGGGACAGGGAACAGATACGCAGTATTTT
>-|TRBV28|TRBJ2-1|-
CAGSLVVSRPGFF
TGTGCCGGCAGTTTGGTAGTCAGTAGGCCTGGTTTCTTC
>-|TRBV20-1|TRBJ2-5|few
CSATQWNGETQYF
TGCAGTGCTACACAGTGGAACGGGGAGACCCAGTACTTC
>-|TRBV2|TRBJ1-5|-
CASSEALRGGQPQHF
TGTGCCAGCAGTGAAGCGCTTCGGGGGGGCCAGCCCCAGCATTTT
>-|TRBV11-2|TRBJ2-2|few
CASSRNYNTGELFF
TGTGCCAGCAGCCGAAACTATAACACCGGGGAGCTGTTTTTT
>-|TRBV4-2|TRBJ2-7|-
CASSQEGGGVPYEQYF
TGTGCCAGCAGCCAAGAGGGGGGGGGCGTCCCCTACGAGCAGTACTTC
>TRBD2|TRBV20-1|TRBJ2-1|few
CSARDLGREGEQFF
TGCAGTGCTAGAGATCTGGGGAGGGAGGGTGAGCAGTTCTTC
>TRBD1|TRBV5-4|TRBJ2-7|-
CASTETPGTVYEQYF
TGTGCCAGCACCGAAACTCCCGGGACAGTCTACGAGCAGTACTTC
>TRBD1|TRBV6-1|TRBJ1-2|few
CASSNNRGLGYGYTF
TGTGCCAGCAGTAACAACAGGGGGCTTGGGTATGGCTACACCTTC